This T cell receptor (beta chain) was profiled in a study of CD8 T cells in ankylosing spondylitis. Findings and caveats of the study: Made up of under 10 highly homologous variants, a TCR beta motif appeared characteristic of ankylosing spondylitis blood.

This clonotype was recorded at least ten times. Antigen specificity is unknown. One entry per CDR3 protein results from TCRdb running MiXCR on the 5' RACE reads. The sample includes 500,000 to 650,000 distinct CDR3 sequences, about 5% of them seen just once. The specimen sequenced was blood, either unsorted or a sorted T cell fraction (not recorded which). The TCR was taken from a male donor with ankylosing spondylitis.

CDR3 sequence (DNA): TGCGCCAGCAGCCCCCCAACAGGGGTGACCGGGGAGCTGTTTTTT. Amino acid sequence: CASSPPTGVTGELFF. The V and J genes are TRBV5-1 and TRBJ2-2, with 7 positions matching TRBD1. The germline V gene encodes CDR1 SGHRS and CDR2 YFSETQ. J was trimmed by 5 bases and V by 4 bases; bases with no gene match: 8. This CDR3 comprises 15 residues.